The rows below give T cell receptor beta chains drawn from one sample of a study of T cells after yellow fever vaccination. TCRdb passed the 5' RACE reads through MiXCR, listing each CDR3 protein once. The sample holds hundreds of thousands of distinct CDR3 sequences, approximately 9% seen once. The material sequenced was PBMCs, taken on the day of the first yellow fever vaccination. The receptors here all came from a man aged 18 to 29 who received the YFV17D yellow fever vaccine. Each CDR3 is given with its conserved first and last residue. Each record gives: CDR3 protein, CDR3 DNA, J gene, clone size, V gene, D gene. D genes are given only for firm matches. Size tells how often a clone was seen (once, few, many) or the class of an expanded clone, and some rows leave it out.

CASSKLLDGQETQYF | TGTGCCAGCAGTAAGCTTTTGGACGGTCAAGAGACCCAGTACTTC | TRBJ2-5 | - | TRBV6-2/TRBV6-3 | -
CSVRTERLFF | TGCAGTGTTAGGACGGAAAGGCTGTTTTTT | TRBJ1-4 | few | TRBV20-1 | -
CASSLVSGGETQYF | TGTGCCAGCAGCTTGGTTAGCGGGGGGGAGACCCAGTACTTC | TRBJ2-5 | - | TRBV5-6 | TRBD2
CSARDGLRPGAFF | TGCAGTGCTAGAGATGGGCTCAGACCCGGGGCGTTTTTT | TRBJ1-4 | - | TRBV20-1 | -
CASSQEGPGNSNQPQHF | TGCGCCAGCAGCCAAGAGGGGCCGGGAAATAGCAATCAGCCCCAGCATTTT | TRBJ1-5 | few | TRBV4-3 | -
CASSFRLGGNTGELFF | TGTGCCAGCAGCTTTAGACTAGGGGGGAACACCGGGGAGCTGTTTTTT | TRBJ2-2 | many | TRBV9 | -
CASSEDRGDTEAFF | TGTGCCAGCAGTGAAGACAGGGGCGACACTGAAGCTTTCTTT | TRBJ1-1 | many | TRBV6-1 | TRBD1
CASEPRTGNTEAFF | TGTGCCAGCGAACCTCGGACAGGGAACACTGAAGCTTTCTTT | TRBJ1-1 | - | TRBV25-1 | TRBD1
CASGQNSPLHF | TGTGCCAGCGGACAGAATTCACCCCTCCACTTT | TRBJ1-6 | few | TRBV5-5 | -
CASSPGLAGNTGELFF | TGCGCCAGCAGCCCCGGACTAGCGGGGAACACCGGGGAGCTGTTTTTT | TRBJ2-2 | many | TRBV5-1 | TRBD2
CASSLSGSVIYNEQFF | TGCGCCAGCAGCTTGTCGGGCAGCGTAATCTACAATGAGCAGTTCTTC | TRBJ2-1 | - | TRBV5-1 | -